A single sample gave rise to the 10 T cell receptor beta chains below, sequenced in a study of B cell selection in AIRE deficiency. Libraries were prepared by immunoSEQ multiplex PCR; TCRdb keeps only in-frame clonotypes and omits some of them. The sample yields tens of thousands of clones, 80% to 95% seen once. Sorted regulatory T cells were CD4-positive, CD25-high and CD127-low or negative. What was sequenced was CD4+CD25+ Tregs sorted from PBMCs. The receptors derive from a human donor in good health.

The chain links TRBV19 to TRBJ1-5; possibly TRBD1 for D (6 bases). The CDR3 extends over 14 amino acids. V was cut by 10 bases and J by 7 bases, with 20 bases left in between. The germline V gene has CDR1 LNHDA and CDR2 SQIVND (reference sequence). DNA of the CDR3: TGTGCCACCCATACCCGACAGGCCGCCCAGCCCCAGCATTTT. Its translation is CATHTRQAAQPQHF.

The chain has TRBV5-4 and TRBJ1-1, with a possible D match to TRBD1 (5 bases). Trimming removed 0 bases at V and 10 bases at J, with 19 bases between. CDR3 size: 15 residues. Germline V lookup: CDR1 SGHNT, CDR2 YYREEE (reference sequence). Here the CDR3 reads CASSLAVGARSRAFF. For the CDR3, the DNA is TGTGCCAGCAGCTTGGCTGTTGGGGCGCGGTCTAGAGCTTTCTTT. The full variable domain, in which reference TRBV5-4 and TRBJ1-1 provide the parts outside the CDR3, is ETGVTQSPTHLIKTRGQQVTLRCSSQSGHNTVSWYQQALGQGPQFIFQYYREEENGRGNFPPRFSGLQFPNYSSELNVNALELDDSALYLCASSLAVGARSRAFFGQGTRLTVV.

The chain uses TRBV5-1 and TRBJ2-2; TRBD1 might be the D (6 bases). The germline V gene has CDR1 SGHRS and CDR2 YFSETQ. The V and J ends lost 4 bases and 6 bases respectively, with 13 bases between them. This CDR3 region has 14 residues. The CDR3 DNA reads TGCGCCAGCAGCGCCCGGACAGTGTCCGGGGAGCTGTTTTTT. Translated: CASSARTVSGELFF.

There are a few counts of this clone. V gene TRBV6-5 combines with J gene TRBJ2-7; 9 bases fit TRBD1. The CDR3 covers 14 residues. With 6 bases clipped from V and 5 bases from J, the junction kept 8 bases outside the gene matches. Germline CDR1 is MNHEY and CDR2 is SVGAGI. The chain's CDR3 is CASRGDRGKDEQYF. The DNA for the CDR3 is TGTGCCAGCAGAGGCGACAGGGGGAAGGACGAGCAGTACTTC.

CDR3 in amino acids: CASSPVLAAISYNEQFF. DNA of the CDR3: TGTGCCAGCAGCCCAGTACTAGCGGCAATCTCCTACAATGAGCAGTTCTTC. The chain couples TRBV4-2 to TRBJ2-1, with 8 bases that match TRBD2. Germline V gives CDR1 LGHNA, CDR2 YNFKEQ. The CDR3 has 17 residues. Unmatched junction bases numbered 8, after V lost 4 bases and J lost 0 bases.

The rearrangement joins TRBV7-9 to TRBJ2-3, with 7 positions matching TRBD1. This CDR3 has 15 amino acids. Per germline, CDR1 SEHNR and CDR2 FQNEAQ (reference sequence). The V gene end was trimmed by 5 bases and the J gene end by 5 bases; junction bases not matched to a gene: 10. CDR3 residues: CASSLGPGGLDTQYF. The DNA for the CDR3 is TGTGCCAGCAGCCTAGGGCCAGGGGGATTAGATACGCAGTATTTT.

V is TRBV7-9 and J is TRBJ1-2; no clear D. The CDR3 consists of 12 residues. The V end was cut by 7 bases, the J end by 2 bases, with 8 bases between. CDR1 and CDR2 from the germline V gene are SEHNR and FQNEAQ (reference sequence). The CDR3 protein is CASTSVNYGYTF. CDR3 in DNA: TGTGCCAGCACATCAGTCAACTATGGCTACACCTTC.

This chain joins TRBV7-9 and TRBJ1-6; D uncertain. Germline V gives CDR1 SEHNR, CDR2 FQNEAQ (reference sequence). This CDR3 region has 12 residues. Trimming cost V 5 bases and J 10 bases, with 9 bases left between them. The chain's CDR3 is CASSQDGSPLHF. CDR3 DNA sequence: TGTGCCAGCAGCCAGGACGGCTCACCCCTCCACTTT. The full variable domain, with the rest looked up from reference TRBV7-9 and TRBJ1-6, is DTGVSQNPRHKITKRGQNVTFRCDPISEHNRLYWYRQTLGQGPEFLTYFQNEAQLEKSRLLSDRFSAERPKGSFSTLEIQRTEQGDSAMYLCASSQDGSPLHFGNGTRLTVT.

This chain joins TRBV7-6 and TRBJ1-3, with D uncertain. Trimming shortened V by 1 base and J by 4 bases, and 2 bases separated the two germline ends. This CDR3 is built from 12 residues. Germline CDR1 reads SGHVS; CDR2 reads FNYEAQ. CDR3 DNA: TGTGCCAGCAGCTTAGAAGGAAACACCATATATTTT. It codes for CASSLEGNTIYF. Full variable domain (missing parts from reference TRBV7-6 and TRBJ1-3): GAGVSQSPRYKVTKRGQDVALRCDPISGHVSLYWYRQALGQGPEFLTYFNYEAQQDKSGLPNDRFSAERPEGSISTLTIQRTEQRDSAMYRCASSLEGNTIYFGEGSWLTVV.

This chain connects TRBV7-9 to TRBJ2-3; D unresolved. The CDR3 loop spans 12 amino acids. The V gene's germline CDR1 is SEHNR and CDR2 FQNEAQ (reference sequence). V was cut by 8 bases and J by 5 bases, with 11 bases left in between. CDR3 sequence: CASGVFKDTQYF. The CDR3 region has the DNA TGTGCCAGCGGAGTATTTAAAGATACGCAGTATTTT.